This T cell receptor (beta chain) originates from a study of identical twins. Broader study findings: Fewer insertions were carried by abundant cord blood beta clonotypes, but none was seen in memory repertoires.

Template switching (which added a universal primer site) was used, and cDNA carried unique molecular identifiers. Via MiXCR, TCRdb re-called the 5' RACE reads, giving one row per CDR3 protein. The profile shows 450,000 or so distinct CDR3 sequences, 14% of them singletons. Germline lookup yields CDR1 MNHNS and CDR2 SASEGT. The CDR3 sequence is 15 residues long. The ends lost 6 bases at V and 4 bases at J; junction bases unmatched: 11. This clonotype was picked up a small number of times. What it binds is unknown. The sample was also reused in another study, on yellow fever vaccine responses in identical twins.

The chain employs TRBV6-1 and TRBJ1-1, with 7 bases lining up with TRBD1. Sequencing was performed on CD4+ T cells sorted from blood. The origin of this receptor is a woman under 30 in good health. Here the CDR3 reads CASSLTTGAGTEAFF. The CDR3 DNA reads as TGTGCCAGCAGCCTCACCACAGGGGCGGGCACTGAAGCTTTCTTT.